A selection of T cell receptor beta chains follows, all from one sample in a study of blood T cells in healthy people across ages. MiXCR, run by TCRdb on the 5' RACE reads, gives a single entry per CDR3 protein. The repertoire holds around 500,000 distinct CDR3 sequences, with about 45% as singletons. The specimen sequenced was blood. These receptors originate from a man older than 75 in good health. CDR3s leave out the opening cysteine and the closing phenylalanine or tryptophan. D genes are given only for firm matches.

CDR3aa: ASSSRGGGPMNEQF
d_gene: TRBD2
j_gene: TRBJ2-1
v_gene: TRBV12-3/TRBV12-4

CDR3aa: ASSFGLLGNNEQF
d_gene: NA
j_gene: TRBJ2-1
v_gene: TRBV28

CDR3aa: ASSQEGRTTYEQY
d_gene: NA
j_gene: TRBJ2-7
v_gene: TRBV4-1

CDR3aa: ASSFQGAEAYGYT
d_gene: TRBD1
j_gene: TRBJ1-2
v_gene: TRBV4-3

CDR3aa: ASSSGAGVSYNEQY
d_gene: NA
j_gene: NA
v_gene: TRBV12-3/TRBV12-4

CDR3aa: ASSLDYVEQY
d_gene: NA
j_gene: TRBJ2-7
v_gene: TRBV7-2

CDR3aa: SVSSSYEQY
d_gene: NA
j_gene: TRBJ2-7
v_gene: TRBV29-1

CDR3aa: ASSKAGERVYSPLH
d_gene: NA
j_gene: TRBJ1-6
v_gene: TRBV27

CDR3aa: ASSYNLPQGAY
d_gene: NA
j_gene: TRBJ2-5
v_gene: TRBV6-2/TRBV6-3

CDR3aa: ASRTARTSNQPQH
d_gene: NA
j_gene: TRBJ1-5
v_gene: TRBV14

CDR3aa: ASRIDRGRSGYT
d_gene: TRBD1
j_gene: TRBJ1-2
v_gene: TRBV5-1

CDR3aa: ASSSGQVGDQPQH
d_gene: TRBD1
j_gene: TRBJ1-5
v_gene: TRBV7-9

CDR3aa: SARRTGGNEQF
d_gene: TRBD1
j_gene: TRBJ2-1
v_gene: TRBV29-1